The source of this T cell receptor (beta chain) is a study of blood T cell repertoires in COVID-19. Looking at the study overall: Acute and convalescent COVID-19 samples came from the United States, Italy and Spain. PBMCs, B-cell-depleted T cells, or T cells were the source of the cDNA or gDNA that made up the material.

In the original workflow: Amplifying reference gene primers gave estimates of nucleated cell counts. Profiling relied on immunoSEQ multiplex PCR, and the TCRdb table lists in-frame clones only, not all of them. Clone size and the V and J calls come from that table; the DNA yielded D and trimming. Of some 260,000 clones listed, under 85% are singletons. There are 14 residues in the CDR3. With 1 base removed from V and 7 bases from J, the gap between germline ends came to 10 bases. The germline V gene has CDR1 SGHNT and CDR2 YENEEA. This TCR came from a woman in her thirties or forties with active or convalescent COVID-19. Sequencing was performed on peripheral blood. This chain uses TRBV11-3 with TRBJ2-2; D is perhaps TRBD1 (5 bases). DNA of the CDR3: TGTGCCAGCAGCTTAGGGGCAGGGAACGGGGAGCTGTTTTTT. Protein: CASSLGAGNGELFF.